The 25 T cell receptor beta chains below come from one sample, sequenced in a study of blood T cell repertoires in COVID-19 (TCRdb year 2020). The library relied on the immunoSEQ multiplex PCR assay. What TCRdb holds here is the immuneACCESS table cut down to in-frame rearrangements. Part of the clones is not present; checked against another copy, under half of the missing clones reflect an unresolved V gene, and the others are unexplained. The sample profile shows 10,000 to 15,000 clones; about four fifths of them were found once. Around 40% of the sample rests with the top ten. Material: peripheral blood. These receptors all come from a man of 80 years or more with acute or convalescent COVID-19.

The J gene is TRBJ2-3, the V gene TRBV11-2, with D unclear. CDR3 length: 12 amino acids. The V gene lost 5 bases and the J gene lost 0 bases, with 3 bases spanning the gap. Per the germline V gene, CDR1 is SGHAT and CDR2 is FQNNGV. In nucleotides, the CDR3 is TGTGCCAGCAGCCCAAGCACAGATACGCAGTATTTT. Its translation is CASSPSTDTQYF.

The chain carries TRBV7-2 and TRBJ1-6; TRBD1 is a possible D gene (6 bases). Trimming removed 3 bases at V and 8 bases at J, with 14 bases between. CDR3 size: 15 residues. The germline V gene has CDR1 SGHTA and CDR2 FQGNSA. This chain's CDR3 is CASSFPQGFDSPLHF. DNA of the CDR3: TGTGCCAGCAGCTTCCCACAGGGTTTTGATTCACCCCTCCACTTT. Complete variable domain (other parts from reference TRBV7-2 and TRBJ1-6): GAGVSQSPSNKVTEKGKDVELRCDPISGHTALYWYRQSLGQGLEFLIYFQGNSAPDKSGLPSDRFSAERTGGSVSTLTIQRTQQEDSAVYLCASSFPQGFDSPLHFGNGTRLTVT.

The gene calls are TRBV18 and TRBJ2-3; 8 nucleotides agree with TRBD1. CDR1 is KGHSH and CDR2 is LQKENI in the germline V gene. Losses at the gene ends were 3 bases for V and 5 bases for J; bases not matched to a gene: 4. CDR3 length equals 14 residues. CDR3 sequence (DNA): TGTGCCAGCTCACCTGGACAGGGTAGAGATACGCAGTATTTT. Encoded protein: CASSPGQGRDTQYF.

Note on this clone: The same CDR3 is also encoded by other DNA sequences in this sample. The chain recombines TRBV3-1 (or the pseudogene TRBV3-2) with TRBJ1-6; weak D call: TRBD1 (5 bases). The CDR3 contains 14 residues. CDR1 is LGHDT and CDR2 is YNNKEL in the germline V gene (reference sequence). Trimming cost V 3 bases and J 7 bases, with 10 bases left between them. CDR3 in amino acids: CASSHRVGNSPLHF. Here the CDR3 DNA reads TGTGCCAGCAGCCACAGGGTCGGGAATTCACCCCTCCACTTT.

V gene TRBV11-2 combines with J gene TRBJ2-3, with 9 bases fitting TRBD2. Germline assignment: CDR1 SGHAT and CDR2 FQNNGV. This CDR3 is built from 15 residues. V lost 6 bases to trimming and J lost 0 bases; unmatched junction nucleotides: 4. The CDR3 DNA is TGTGCCAGCAGTCAGCGGGGGGCTAGCACAGATACGCAGTATTTT. It yields the protein CASSQRGASTDTQYF.

This clone occurred a few times. J is TRBJ1-2 and V is TRBV27; the match to TRBD1 covers 9 bases. CDR1 MNHEY and CDR2 SMNVEV come from the germline V gene (reference sequence). Trimming removed 5 bases from V and 4 bases from J; junction bases left unmatched: 8. There are 15 residues in the CDR3. CDR3 sequence: CASSKGQGSSYGYTF. In DNA, the CDR3 is TGTGCCAGCAGTAAGGGACAGGGTTCTAGCTATGGCTACACCTTC.

This clone turned up a few times. The CDR3 protein is CSVEGGWGYTF. The CDR3 DNA reads TGCAGCGTGGAGGGCGGTTGGGGCTACACCTTC. J is TRBJ1-2 and V is TRBV29-1; D not resolved. V was pared by 6 bases and J by 8 bases, with 13 bases between. The germline CDR1 and CDR2 sequences are SQVTM and ANQGSEA. The CDR3 is 11 amino acids.

The chain uses TRBV2 and TRBJ2-2, with TRBD2 matching over 8 bases. From germline, CDR1 is SNHLY and CDR2 FYNNEI. The CDR3 totals 17 residues. The trim removed 4 bases at V and 1 base at J, leaving 8 bases unmatched. The CDR3 sequence: CASSGGGGNMNTGELFF. CDR3 nucleotides: TGTGCCAGCAGTGGAGGCGGGGGGAATATGAACACCGGGGAGCTGTTTTTT.

This clone has a handful of counts. The CDR3 loop is CASSLGQGTYEQYF. Here the CDR3 DNA reads TGTGCCAGCAGCTTAGGACAGGGCACCTACGAGCAGTACTTC. J is TRBJ2-7 and V is TRBV7-9; 7 nucleotides align to TRBD1. The CDR3 length is 14 residues. Germline assignment: CDR1 SEHNR and CDR2 FQNEAQ (reference sequence). V was pared by 1 base and J by 2 bases, with 2 bases of the junction left unmatched.

The rearrangement links TRBV7-6 to TRBJ2-7, with TRBD2 matching over 9 bases. CDR1 and CDR2 (germline): SGHVS, FNYEAQ. V trimming: 2 bases; J trimming: 2 bases; junction bases outside the gene matches: 4. This CDR3 has 15 amino acids. The CDR3 loop is CASSLLAGGTYEQYF. The CDR3 DNA follows: TGTGCCAGCAGCTTACTTGCGGGGGGGACCTACGAGCAGTACTTC.

This clone was counted only a few times. The gene calls are TRBV24-1 and TRBJ2-7; tentative D call: TRBD2 (7 bases). V shed 4 bases and J shed 1 base, with 16 bases lying between them. This CDR3 contains 16 residues. Germline V CDR1 and CDR2: KGHDR, SFDVKD. The CDR3: CATSDSVRGGSYEQYF. CDR3 DNA sequence: TGTGCCACCAGTGACTCTGTGAGGGGGGGATCCTACGAGCAGTACTTC.

V gene TRBV5-1 combines with J gene TRBJ1-4; the D gene is possibly TRBD1 (5 bases). Looked up from germline, CDR1 is SGHRS and CDR2 is YFSETQ. The CDR3 length is 15 residues. V lost 4 bases and J 4 bases, leaving 14 bases between the germline ends. CDR3: CASSLEGLDNEKLFF. CDR3 nucleotide sequence: TGCGCCAGCAGCCTCGAGGGACTTGATAATGAAAAACTGTTTTTT.

The V call is TRBV7-8, the J call TRBJ1-5, with D unclear. Looked up from germline, CDR1 is SGHVS and CDR2 is FQNEAQ. This CDR3 has 15 amino acids. The V end lost 5 bases, the J end lost 3 bases, and 14 bases lay between the germline ends. CDR3 sequence: CASSPHRTYNQPQHF. CDR3 nucleotides: TGTGCCAGCAGCCCACACAGAACCTACAATCAGCCCCAGCATTTT.

The J gene is TRBJ1-1, the V gene TRBV5-8; D is unresolved. Germline V gene sequence: CDR1 SGHTS, CDR2 YDEGEE. Trimming pared 4 bases from V and 4 bases from J, leaving 17 bases between. The CDR3 runs 15 residues. This CDR3 is CASSRGLEGFTEAFF. The CDR3 DNA follows: TGTGCCAGCAGCCGCGGGCTTGAAGGGTTCACTGAAGCTTTCTTT.

The V gene is TRBV7-8, the J gene TRBJ1-5, with D unresolved. Trimming left V 2 bases short and J 0 bases short, with 14 bases between. Germline V CDR1 and CDR2: SGHVS, FQNEAQ. The CDR3 extends over 17 amino acids. CDR3 amino acids: CASSLLPQPNSNQPQHF. CDR3 DNA sequence: TGTGCCAGCAGCTTACTGCCACAGCCTAATAGCAATCAGCCCCAGCATTTT.

This sequence joins TRBV11-3 and TRBJ2-2; no clear D. The V and J ends lost 1 base and 0 bases respectively, with 3 bases between them. The CDR3 spans 14 residues. Germline loops: CDR1 SGHNT, CDR2 YENEEA. CDR3 DNA: TGTGCCAGCAGCTTAGTCACGAACACCGGGGAGCTGTTTTTT. Translating gives CASSLVTNTGELFF.

The rearrangement uses TRBV9 and TRBJ1-6; D uncertain. CDR3 length equals 13 residues. The germline CDR1 and CDR2 sequences are SGDLS and YYNGEE. The germline V and J ends were trimmed by 2 bases and 6 bases, with 6 bases remaining between them. The CDR3 loop is CASSVNSNSPLHF. CDR3 sequence (DNA): TGTGCCAGCAGCGTGAACAGTAATTCACCCCTCCACTTT. Supplemented by reference TRBV9 and TRBJ1-6, the full variable domain reads DSGVTQTPKHLITATGQRVTLRCSPRSGDLSVYWYQQSLDQGLQFLIQYYNGEERAKGNILERFSAQQFPDLHSELNLSSLELGDSALYFCASSVNSNSPLHFGNGTRLTVT.

The chain carries TRBV25-1 and TRBJ2-7, with D tentatively TRBD1 (6 bases). This CDR3 has 15 residues. The V end lost 3 bases, the J end lost 0 bases, and 12 bases lay between the germline ends. Per germline, CDR1 MGHDK and CDR2 SYGVNS. CDR3 protein: CASSDAGTSSYEQYF. Written as DNA, the CDR3 is TGTGCCAGCAGTGACGCCGGGACATCCTCCTACGAGCAGTACTTC.

The V and J genes are TRBV21-1 and TRBJ1-5; the table's TRBD1 call for D was not verified on the DNA. TRBV21-1 is classified as a pseudogene. This CDR3 is 15 amino acids long. CDR3 residues: CASSPRRADNQPQHF. CDR3 nucleotide sequence: TGTGCCAGCAGTCCCCGCAGGGCTGACAATCAGCCCCAGCATTTT.

The chain is built from TRBV9 and TRBJ1-5, with D possibly being TRBD1 (5 bases). V shed 2 bases and J shed 3 bases, with 12 bases lying between them. In germline, CDR1 is SGDLS, CDR2 YYNGEE. CDR3 size: 15 residues. In DNA form, the CDR3 reads TGTGCCAGCAGCGTGGAGGGGAGGGACAATCAGCCCCAGCATTTT. Translation gives CASSVEGRDNQPQHF.

The gene calls are TRBV28 and TRBJ2-7; TRBD1 matches at 8 bases. Germline loops: CDR1 MDHEN, CDR2 SYDVKM. The CDR3 length is 15 residues. The V gene end was trimmed by 4 bases and the J gene end by 5 bases; junction bases not matched to a gene: 10. The CDR3 reads CASSSGRGQLNEQYF. CDR3 nucleotides: TGTGCCAGCAGTTCGGGCAGGGGGCAACTTAACGAGCAGTACTTC. The full variable domain, in which reference TRBV28 and TRBJ2-7 provide the parts outside the CDR3, is DVKVTQSSRYLVKRTGEKVFLECVQDMDHENMFWYRQDPGLGLRLIYFSYDVKMKEKGDIPEGYSVSREKKERFSLILESASTNQTSMYLCASSSGRGQLNEQYFGPGTRLTVT.

This clone was counted between two and nine times. The V and J genes are TRBV30 and TRBJ2-2; 7 bases match TRBD2. V was pared by 1 base and J by 6 bases, with 5 bases of the junction left unmatched. Germline V gene lookup returns CDR1 GTSNPN and CDR2 SVGIG (reference sequence). CDR3 length equals 14 residues. The CDR3 loop is CAWSEGLVAGELFF. DNA of the CDR3: TGTGCCTGGAGTGAAGGACTAGTGGCCGGGGAGCTGTTTTTT.

The V gene is TRBV5-1, the J gene TRBJ1-2, with D possibly being TRBD1 (5 bases). CDR3 length: 14 residues. Trimming cost V 3 bases and J 0 bases, with 9 bases left between them. Germline V CDR1 and CDR2: SGHRS, YFSETQ. Here the CDR3 DNA reads TGCGCCAGCAGCTACGACAGAGCTAACTATGGCTACACCTTC. It translates to CASSYDRANYGYTF.

This chain links TRBV7-2 with TRBJ2-3, with D possibly being TRBD1 (5 bases). The germline CDR1 and CDR2 sequences are SGHTA and FQGNSA. CDR3 length: 14 residues. V was shortened by 1 base and J by 5 bases, with 10 bases between the two germline ends. The CDR3 protein is CASSLVLGRDTQYF. CDR3 DNA sequence: TGTGCCAGCAGCTTAGTTTTGGGGCGAGATACGCAGTATTTT.

This clone was detected only once. The rearrangement joins TRBV9 to TRBJ2-1, with D possibly matching TRBD2 (7 bases). From germline, CDR1 is SGDLS and CDR2 YYNGEE. CDR3 length equals 17 residues. V lost 0 bases and J lost 5, with 18 bases in between. The CDR3: CASSVGVSGGRDNEQFF. The DNA for the CDR3 is TGTGCCAGCAGCGTAGGAGTCTCGGGGGGCAGGGACAATGAGCAGTTCTTC.